This T cell receptor beta chain was sequenced in a study of blood T cell repertoires in COVID-19. Followed over time, Seattle patients had been enrolled while infection was active. Looked up from germline, CDR1 is SGHNT and CDR2 is YYREEE (reference sequence). Unmatched junction bases numbered 6, after V lost 1 base and J lost 5 bases. The CDR3 sequence is 15 residues long. As processed by the authors: Reference gene primer amplification yielded estimated nucleated cell counts. Measured with immunoSEQ multiplex PCR; TCRdb has only the in-frame clones, and not every one. Clonal size and the V and J genes are those of that table, whereas D and trimming came from the DNA. The data hold about 300,000 clones, with approximately 84% observed a single time.

V usage is TRBV5-4 and J usage is TRBJ2-1, with 7 bases matching TRBD2. The receptor comes from a human donor with COVID-19, enrolled during active disease. The donor label of this sample is uncertain. The sequenced material came from peripheral blood. This CDR3 is CASSLSLAQNNEQFF. CDR3 in DNA: TGTGCCAGCAGCTTGTCACTAGCGCAAAACAATGAGCAGTTCTTC.